The 8 T cell receptor beta chains below come from one sample, sequenced in a study of blood T cell repertoires in COVID-19. Profiled with immunoSEQ multiplex PCR; TCRdb holds only in-frame clones, not every one. The profile shows about 67,000 clones, approximately 75% of them singletons. Source material: peripheral blood. Receptors originate from an older woman with acute or convalescent COVID-19.

The chain links TRBV11-3 to TRBJ2-2; 10 bases agree with TRBD1. The V gene's germline CDR1 is SGHNT and CDR2 YENEEA. The trim removed 5 bases at V and 1 base at J, leaving 4 bases unmatched. This CDR3 contains 16 residues. CDR3: CASSHRTGGNTGELFF. The CDR3 region has the DNA TGTGCCAGCAGCCACCGGACAGGGGGGAACACCGGGGAGCTGTTTTTT.

The chain is built from TRBV12-3 or TRBV12-4 and TRBJ2-2, with a tentative D call TRBD1 (5 bases). The CDR3 spans 13 residues. With 7 bases removed from V and 6 bases from J, the gap between germline ends came to 12 bases. The CDR3 sequence: CASNPGHAGELFF. For the CDR3, the DNA is TGTGCCAGCAATCCAGGACACGCCGGGGAGCTGTTTTTT.

This rearrangement joins TRBV29-1 to TRBJ1-2, with D possibly being TRBD1 (6 bases). The germline gives CDR1 SQVTM, CDR2 ANQGSEA. CDR3 length equals 13 residues. Trimming pared 6 bases from V and 4 bases from J, leaving 15 bases between. CDR3 amino acids: CSVKGGDTYGYTF. CDR3 DNA sequence: TGCAGCGTCAAAGGGGGGGACACCTATGGCTACACCTTC.

The chain recombines TRBV25-1 with TRBJ1-5; the match to TRBD1 covers 10 bases. Germline assignment: CDR1 MGHDK and CDR2 SYGVNS. The CDR3 sequence is 14 residues long. Losses at the gene ends were 8 bases for V and 6 bases for J; bases not matched to a gene: 7. In DNA form, the CDR3 reads TGTGCCAGCGGGGGACAGGGGAAAAGTCAGCCCCAGCATTTT. Translating gives CASGGQGKSQPQHF.

CDR3 region: CASTGQRTAGELFF. CDR3 DNA: TGTGCCAGCACCGGACAGAGGACAGCCGGGGAGCTGTTTTTT. The gene calls are TRBV28 and TRBJ2-2; possible D gene TRBD1, 6 bases. Germline-derived CDR1 and CDR2 are MDHEN and SYDVKM. The V end lost 7 bases, the J end lost 6 bases, and 15 bases lay between the germline ends. This CDR3 spans 14 amino acids. Full variable domain (missing parts from reference TRBV28 and TRBJ2-2): DVKVTQSSRYLVKRTGEKVFLECVQDMDHENMFWYRQDPGLGLRLIYFSYDVKMKEKGDIPEGYSVSREKKERFSLILESASTNQTSMYLCASTGQRTAGELFFGEGSRLTVL.

The chain is built from TRBV7-8 and TRBJ2-5; 8 nucleotides match TRBD1. Trimming at V came to 7 bases and at J to 5 bases, leaving 12 bases not matched to a gene. CDR1 and CDR2 (germline): SGHVS, FQNEAQ. CDR3 length: 15 residues. CDR3 region: CASTSRQGAWETQYF. CDR3 DNA: TGTGCCAGCACGTCGCGCCAGGGGGCGTGGGAGACCCAGTACTTC. The complete variable domain, with remaining parts taken from reference TRBV7-8 and TRBJ2-5, reads GAGVSQSPRYKVAKRGQDVALRCDPISGHVSLFWYQQALGQGPEFLTYFQNEAQLDKSGLPSDRFFAERPEGSVSTLKIQRTQQEDSAVYLCASTSRQGAWETQYFGPGTRLLVL.

The chain carries TRBV27 and TRBJ1-1; maybe TRBD1 (5 bases). V was pared by 6 bases and J by 2 bases, with 16 bases between. This CDR3 region has 15 residues. The germline gives CDR1 MNHEY, CDR2 SMNVEV (reference sequence). Written as DNA, the CDR3 is TGTGCCAGCAGACGCAAGCCTGACAGCAACACTGAAGCTTTCTTT. This codes for CASRRKPDSNTEAFF.

This clone was detected a few times. J is TRBJ1-1 and V is TRBV19, with D tentatively TRBD1 (5 bases). CDR1 is LNHDA, CDR2 SQIVND, per germline (reference sequence). Trimming pared 4 bases from V and 8 bases from J, leaving 11 bases between. The CDR3 extends over 12 amino acids. The CDR3 is CASSRRGLEAFF. The CDR3 bases are TGTGCCAGTAGTAGAAGGGGACTGGAAGCTTTCTTT.